This T cell receptor beta chain was captured in a study of blood T cells in healthy people across ages. Germline CDR1 reads MGHRA; CDR2 reads YSYEKL. The CDR3 contains 16 residues. V gave up 1 base and J gave up 0 bases, with 10 bases separating them. Each of the donors had 9 to 10 milliliters of peripheral blood drawn into EDTA-treated Vacutainer tubes. It was with a sample-barcoded 5' primer and a J-beta primer mix that a second PCR of roughly 7 to 12 cycles was run. Each CDR3 protein gets one entry after TCRdb re-called the 5' RACE reads with MiXCR. Of about 970,000 distinct CDR3 sequences detected, around 54% appear once; the ten largest clones hold 20% to 25%.

The material sequenced was blood. The chain has TRBV4-1 and TRBJ2-4; D may match TRBD1 or TRBD2 (5 bases each). This receptor was obtained from an older woman in good health. CDR3 in DNA: TGCGCCAGCAGCCAAGTGGGGGTCCTAGCCAAAAACATTCAGTACTTC. As protein: CASSQVGVLAKNIQYF.